This T cell receptor (beta chain) was captured by sequencing in a study of technical replicates of blood from a handful of donors. TCRdb's copy holds only in-frame clones and misses some; the assay was immunoSEQ multiplex PCR. Of tens of thousands of clones in the sample, 98% were seen once. Germline V lookup: CDR1 SGHRS, CDR2 YFSETQ. The V end was cut by 4 bases, the J end by 8 bases, with 18 bases between. The length of the CDR3 is 15 residues. V is TRBV5-1 and J is TRBJ1-4; no definite D call. This sequence was found in a human donor in good health. Sequencing was performed on T cells isolated from PBMCs. CDR3 residues: CASSPLAGRREKLFF. In nucleotides, the CDR3 is TGCGCCAGCAGCCCCCTTGCGGGGAGAAGGGAAAAACTGTTTTTT.